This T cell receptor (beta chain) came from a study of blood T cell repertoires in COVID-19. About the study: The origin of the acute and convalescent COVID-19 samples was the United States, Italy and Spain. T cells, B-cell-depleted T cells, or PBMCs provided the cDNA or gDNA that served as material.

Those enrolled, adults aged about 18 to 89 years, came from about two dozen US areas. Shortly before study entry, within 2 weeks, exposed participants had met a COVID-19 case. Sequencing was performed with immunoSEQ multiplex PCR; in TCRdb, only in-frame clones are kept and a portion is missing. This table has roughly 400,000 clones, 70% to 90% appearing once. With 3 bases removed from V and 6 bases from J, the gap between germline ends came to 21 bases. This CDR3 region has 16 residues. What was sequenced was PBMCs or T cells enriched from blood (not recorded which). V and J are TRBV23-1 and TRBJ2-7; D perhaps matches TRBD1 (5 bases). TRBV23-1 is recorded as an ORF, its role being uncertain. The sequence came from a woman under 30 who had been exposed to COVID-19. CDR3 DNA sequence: TGCGCCAGCAGTCATTGGGTGGACAAGTTTTCCCGCGAGCAGTACTTC. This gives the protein CASSHWVDKFSREQYF.